The 6 T cell receptor beta chains presented below share a single source sample, sequenced in a study of PD-L1 blockade in urothelial cancer. Libraries were prepared by immunoSEQ multiplex PCR; TCRdb keeps only in-frame clonotypes and omits some of them. The top ten clones hold roughly 18% of a sample with around 35,000 clones, 82% of them seen once. Specimen: PBMCs, collected around atezolizumab (anti-PD-L1) treatment. These receptors were obtained from a man aged 55 to 69 with urothelial cancer.

V and J are TRBV9 and TRBJ1-2, with TRBD1 matching over 7 bases. V was clipped by 4 bases and J by 2 bases; unmatched bases: 8. The CDR3 contains 15 residues. Looked up from germline, CDR1 is SGDLS and CDR2 is YYNGEE. The CDR3 here is CASSPRQGTNYGYTF. For the CDR3, the DNA is TGTGCCAGCAGCCCCCGACAGGGTACGAACTATGGCTACACCTTC.

The chain joins TRBV13 to TRBJ2-5; TRBD2 matches 10 bases. CDR1 is PRHDT, CDR2 FYEKMQ, per germline (reference sequence). J was trimmed by 5 bases and V by 5 bases; bases with no gene match: 8. This CDR3 spans 15 amino acids. The CDR3 nucleotides read TGTGCCAGCAGCCGAACTAGCGGGGCGGCGGAGACCCAGTACTTC. This encodes CASSRTSGAAETQYF.

The rearrangement links TRBV15 to TRBJ2-5; 8 bases map to TRBD2. Germline lookup yields CDR1 LNHNV and CDR2 YYDKDF (reference sequence). Trimming took 0 bases from V and 4 from J; bases not matched to a gene: 4. The CDR3 spans 15 residues. The chain's CDR3 is CATSRDLSGGETQYF. The CDR3, as DNA: TGTGCCACCAGCAGAGACCTGAGCGGGGGAGAGACCCAGTACTTC. The full variable domain, with the rest looked up from reference TRBV15 and TRBJ2-5, is DAMVIQNPRYQVTQFGKPVTLSCSQTLNHNVMYWYQQKSSQAPKLLFHYYDKDFNNEADTPDNFQSRRPNTSFCFLDIRSPGLGDTAMYLCATSRDLSGGETQYFGPGTRLLVL.

The CDR3 region is CAWSPLRVGNTEAFF. For the CDR3, the DNA is TGTGCCTGGAGTCCGCTGAGGGTCGGGAACACTGAAGCTTTCTTT. The V gene is TRBV30, the J gene TRBJ1-1; D remains unclear. CDR1 is GTSNPN, CDR2 SVGIG, per germline (reference sequence). This CDR3 has 15 amino acids. With 2 bases removed from V and 1 base from J, the gap between germline ends came to 14 bases.

The table lists this clone with a count of one. This chain links TRBV5-1 with TRBJ2-5, with 7 nucleotides matching TRBD1. The germline V gene encodes CDR1 SGHRS and CDR2 YFSETQ. The CDR3 has 15 residues. V trimming: 4 bases; J trimming: 5 bases; junction bases outside the gene matches: 11. DNA for the CDR3: TGCGCCAGCAGCCTTACCGGACAGGCTGGGGAGACCCAGTACTTC. Its translation: CASSLTGQAGETQYF. The full variable domain, with the rest looked up from reference TRBV5-1 and TRBJ2-5, is KAGVTQTPRYLIKTRGQQVTLSCSPISGHRSVSWYQQTPGQGLQFLFEYFSETQRNKGNFPGRFSGRQFSNSRSEMNVSTLELGDSALYLCASSLTGQAGETQYFGPGTRLLVL.

The rearrangement links TRBV28 to TRBJ2-1; 8 nucleotides align to TRBD2. Germline V CDR1 and CDR2: MDHEN, SYDVKM. With V trimmed by 1 base and J by 2 bases, 1 base remained unmatched. There are 15 residues in the CDR3. The CDR3 sequence is CASSLSGGPYNEQFF. CDR3 in DNA: TGTGCCAGCAGTTTATCGGGGGGGCCCTACAATGAGCAGTTCTTC.